These 13 T cell receptor beta chains came from one sample sequenced in a study of beta chain features in type 1 diabetes. No antigen is known for these receptors. Expressed TCRB transcripts were sequenced, since all the RNA that had been isolated was reverse transcribed. Repertoires were generated with immunoSEQ multiplex PCR, while TCRdb's copy carries only in-frame clones and drops some. The table records 150,000 or so clones, about 9% of them present only once. Study-level findings and limits: Shorter TCRB CDR3s, moderately but significantly so, marked every one of the four CD4+ subsets in Type 1 diabetes patients.

Source material: central memory CD4+ T cells from blood. These receptors all come from a woman under 30 with type 1 diabetes.

V is TRBV11-3 and J is TRBJ2-1, with 7 bases matching TRBD2. This CDR3 region has 15 residues. Trimming removed 4 bases from V and 9 bases from J; junction bases left unmatched: 12. Germline V gives CDR1 SGHNT, CDR2 YENEEA. CDR3 in amino acids: CASSSTGSGLGEQFF. The CDR3 bases are TGTGCCAGCAGCTCCACGGGTAGCGGGCTTGGTGAGCAGTTCTTC.

V and J are TRBV5-1 and TRBJ2-1; D might be TRBD2 (5 bases). The germline gives CDR1 SGHRS, CDR2 YFSETQ. The CDR3 spans 13 residues. Trimming left V 6 bases short and J 6 bases short, with 13 bases between. The CDR3 here is CASKSTAVNEQFF. The DNA of the CDR3 is TGCGCCAGCAAGAGTACAGCGGTCAATGAGCAGTTCTTC.

Concerning this clone: Additional DNA sequences in this sample encode the identical CDR3. This sequence joins TRBV5-8 and TRBJ2-7; TRBD1 matches 8 bases. Losses at the gene ends were 0 bases for V and 2 bases for J; bases not matched to a gene: 4. The germline V gene encodes CDR1 SGHTS and CDR2 YDEGEE. The CDR3 spans 15 residues. The CDR3 sequence is CASSLGQGLTYEQYF. In nucleotides, the CDR3 is TGTGCCAGCAGCTTGGGACAGGGGCTAACCTACGAGCAGTACTTC.

There are a few counts of this clone. The chain joins TRBV29-1 to TRBJ2-5; 10 bases line up with TRBD2. This CDR3 is built from 13 residues. Germline-derived CDR1 and CDR2 are SQVTM and ANQGSEA. V lost 7 bases and J lost 5; bases outside the gene matches: 7. The CDR3, as DNA: TGCAGCGGAGCGGGGGGGCCTGGGGAGACCCAGTACTTC. Translation gives CSGAGGPGETQYF.

Many counts were recorded for this clone. Other DNA sequences in this sample translate to the same CDR3. This sequence joins TRBV7-9 and TRBJ2-5; a possible D gene is TRBD2 (6 bases). Germline V gene sequence: CDR1 SEHNR, CDR2 FQNEAQ (reference sequence). The CDR3 has 13 amino acids. Trimming left V 2 bases short and J 5 bases short, with 9 bases between. This CDR3 reads CASSLSGGETQYF. The CDR3, as DNA: TGTGCCAGCAGCTTATCTGGGGGGGAGACCCAGTACTTC.

This chain uses TRBV7-2 with TRBJ2-1; perhaps TRBD2 as D (5 bases). The germline V gene encodes CDR1 SGHTA and CDR2 FQGNSA. This CDR3 has 16 amino acids. Trimming cost V 5 bases and J 5 bases, with 19 bases left between them. DNA of the CDR3: TGTGCCAGCAGCCCATCGACTATGAGGGCACACAATGAGCAGTTCTTC. Translating it yields CASSPSTMRAHNEQFF.

The genes are TRBV23-1 and TRBJ2-7, with 8 bases fitting TRBD2. TRBV23-1 is annotated as an ORF whose role is uncertain. V shed 8 bases and J 4 bases; nucleotides not matched to a gene: 10. The CDR3 is 14 amino acids. CDR3 amino acids: CASPRAGGEYEQYF. CDR3 coding DNA: TGCGCCAGCCCACGCGCGGGGGGCGAATACGAGCAGTACTTC.

The sample holds a few counts of this clone. The chain recombines TRBV29-1 with TRBJ1-2, with 8 bases fitting TRBD1. Trimming cost V 7 bases and J 5 bases; bases outside gene matches: 6. The germline gives CDR1 SQVTM, CDR2 ANQGSEA. This CDR3 is built from 12 residues. Here the CDR3 reads CSASDRGYGYTF. In DNA form, the CDR3 reads TGCAGCGCCTCAGACAGGGGTTATGGCTACACCTTC.

This clone was counted at least ten times. V usage is TRBV19 and J usage is TRBJ2-2, with 9 bases fitting TRBD1. V lost 6 bases and J lost 0; bases outside the gene matches: 2. The CDR3 has 15 amino acids. Germline V gene sequence: CDR1 LNHDA, CDR2 SQIVND (reference sequence). The CDR3 DNA reads as TGTGCCAGTAGACAGGGGGCTGCGAACACCGGGGAGCTGTTTTTT. It specifies CASRQGAANTGELFF.

In this sample, this clone turned up a few times. The CDR3 bases are TGTGCCAGCACCATTCTGGGGGCGAGCTATGGCTACACCTTC. Translation gives CASTILGASYGYTF. The J gene is TRBJ1-2, the V gene TRBV7-2, with D maybe TRBD1 (6 bases). Germline V gives CDR1 SGHTA, CDR2 FQGNSA. The V end was cut by 7 bases, the J end by 4 bases, with 16 bases between. The CDR3 spans 14 residues.

The chain employs TRBV15 and TRBJ1-3; D uncertain. Germline V gene lookup returns CDR1 LNHNV and CDR2 YYDKDF (reference sequence). This CDR3 is built from 15 residues. V gave up 1 base and J gave up 0 bases, with 7 bases separating them. CDR3 amino acids: CATSRGRSSGNTIYF. Written as DNA, the CDR3 is TGTGCCACCAGCAGAGGACGGAGCTCTGGAAACACCATATATTTT. Filled out from reference TRBV15 and TRBJ1-3, the complete variable domain reads DAMVIQNPRYQVTQFGKPVTLSCSQTLNHNVMYWYQQKSSQAPKLLFHYYDKDFNNEADTPDNFQSRRPNTSFCFLDIRSPGLGDTAMYLCATSRGRSSGNTIYFGEGSWLTVV.

This clone was observed a handful of times. The V and J genes are TRBV29-1 and TRBJ2-7; TRBD1 agrees at 11 bases. The trim removed 2 bases at V and 6 bases at J, leaving 9 bases unmatched. CDR1 is SQVTM and CDR2 is ANQGSEA in the germline V gene. The CDR3 consists of 15 residues. The CDR3 region is CSVEPSGQGAREQYF. The DNA for the CDR3 is TGCAGCGTTGAACCGTCCGGACAGGGGGCGCGCGAGCAGTACTTC.

This clone was counted many times. CDR3 DNA sequence: TGTGCCATCAGTGAGTCGTACAGTTCCTTACGTGATACGCAGTATTTT. This translates into CAISESYSSLRDTQYF. V is TRBV10-3 and J is TRBJ2-3; D not resolved. CDR3 length equals 16 residues. V dropped 0 bases and J dropped 6 bases, with 16 bases sitting between them. Per germline, CDR1 ENHRY and CDR2 SYGVKD.